The 5 T cell receptor beta chains given below trace back to one sample, sequenced in a study of T-cell memory formation after mild COVID-19. One entry per CDR3 protein results from TCRdb running MiXCR on the 5' RACE reads. The sample shows over 300,000 distinct CDR3 sequences, more than 20% of them seen only once. The sequenced sample consisted of PBMCs or a T cell subset sorted from them (not recorded which). These TCRs come from a man aged 18 to 30 who had mild COVID-19 (a few samples of this study predate the infection). Cell type and time point are not known.

The chain combines TRBV12-3 or TRBV12-4 with TRBJ1-2; D is unresolved. This CDR3 region has 12 residues. Trimming cost V 5 bases and J 3 bases, with 7 bases left between them. The CDR3 DNA reads TGTGCCAGCAGTACCTCGGACTATGGCTACACCTTC. It specifies CASSTSDYGYTF.

This clonotype has more than one count but fewer than ten. CDR3 DNA: TGTGCCAGCACGGACCAGCTCTCTGGGGCCAACGTCCTGACTTTC. Translating it yields CASTDQLSGANVLTF. The gene calls are TRBV2 and TRBJ2-6; D not certain. The V end lost 7 bases, the J end lost 0 bases, and 10 bases lay between the germline ends. CDR3 size: 15 residues. Per germline, CDR1 SNHLY and CDR2 FYNNEI.

This clonotype was recorded at least ten times. This rearrangement joins TRBV20-1 to TRBJ2-7; weak D call: TRBD1 (6 bases). Germline lookup yields CDR1 DFQATT and CDR2 SNEGSKA (reference sequence). CDR3 length equals 14 residues. Trimming left V 6 bases short and J 0 bases short, with 15 bases between. CDR3 protein: CSAYLQGSSYEQYF. The CDR3 bases are TGCAGTGCCTATCTCCAGGGGAGCTCCTACGAGCAGTACTTC.

This clonotype was seen a handful of times. The V call is TRBV4-3, the J call TRBJ2-7; D perhaps matches TRBD2 (5 bases). The germline V and J ends were trimmed by 4 bases and 0 bases, with 13 bases remaining between them. The CDR3 runs 15 residues. The germline CDR1 and CDR2 sequences are LGHNA and YSLEER. The CDR3 coding sequence is TGCGCCAGCAGCCCGCCGCGGGTCCGCTCCTACGAGCAGTACTTC. As protein: CASSPPRVRSYEQYF.

The sample holds a few counts of this clonotype. This chain links TRBV7-2 with TRBJ2-2; 11 nucleotides match TRBD1. The CDR3 is 17 amino acids. In germline, CDR1 is SGHTA, CDR2 FQGNSA. After removal of 4 bases from V and 3 bases from J, the junction contained 7 bases not matched to a gene. CDR3 sequence (DNA): TGTGCCAGCAGCTCCGGGACAGGGGGGATGGACACCGGGGAGCTGTTTTTT. Its translation is CASSSGTGGMDTGELFF. The full variable domain, in which reference TRBV7-2 and TRBJ2-2 provide the parts outside the CDR3, is GAGVSQSPSNKVTEKGKDVELRCDPISGHTALYWYRQSLGQGLEFLIYFQGNSAPDKSGLPSDRFSAERTGGSVSTLTIQRTQQEDSAVYLCASSSGTGGMDTGELFFGEGSRLTVL.